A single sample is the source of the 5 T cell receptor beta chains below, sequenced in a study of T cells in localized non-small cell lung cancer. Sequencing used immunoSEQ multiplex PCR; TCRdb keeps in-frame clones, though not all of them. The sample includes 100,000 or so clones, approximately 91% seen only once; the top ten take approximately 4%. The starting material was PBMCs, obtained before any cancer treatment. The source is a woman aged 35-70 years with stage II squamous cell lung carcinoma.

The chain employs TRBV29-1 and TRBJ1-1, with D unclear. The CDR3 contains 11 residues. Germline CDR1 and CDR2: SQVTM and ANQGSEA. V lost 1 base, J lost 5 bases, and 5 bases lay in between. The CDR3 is CSVEGRTEAFF. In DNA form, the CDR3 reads TGCAGCGTTGAAGGGAGGACTGAAGCTTTCTTT.

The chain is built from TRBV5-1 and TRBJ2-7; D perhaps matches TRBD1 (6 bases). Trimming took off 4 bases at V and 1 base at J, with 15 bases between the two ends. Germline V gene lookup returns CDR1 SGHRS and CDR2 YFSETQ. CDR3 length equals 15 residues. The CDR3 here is CASSAELQGSYEQYF. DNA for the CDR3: TGCGCCAGCAGCGCGGAACTACAGGGTTCCTACGAGCAGTACTTC.

CDR3: CASSFITPRDRQNYTF. The CDR3 nucleotides are TGCGCCAGCAGTTTTATAACACCACGGGATCGACAGAACTACACCTTC. The V call is TRBV5-1, the J call TRBJ1-2; maybe TRBD1 (5 bases). CDR1 and CDR2 from the germline V gene are SGHRS and YFSETQ. V dropped 5 bases and J dropped 10 bases, with 27 bases sitting between them. The CDR3 length is 16 residues.

CDR3 DNA sequence: TGTGCCAGCAGTGAAAAAAGAGAGGGTGGCGAAGCTTTCTTT. As protein: CASSEKREGGEAFF. The rearrangement uses TRBV2 and TRBJ1-1; D not certain. CDR3 length: 14 residues. The V end lost 2 bases, the J end lost 8 bases, and 15 bases lay between the germline ends. The V gene's germline CDR1 is SNHLY and CDR2 FYNNEI.

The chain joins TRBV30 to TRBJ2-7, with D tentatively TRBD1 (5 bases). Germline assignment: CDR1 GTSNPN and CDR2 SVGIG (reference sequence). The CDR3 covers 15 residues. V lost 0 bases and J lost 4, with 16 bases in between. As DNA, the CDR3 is TGTGCCTGGAGTGTAGGGGTTGTTTCCAGATACGAGCAGTACTTC. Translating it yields CAWSVGVVSRYEQYF. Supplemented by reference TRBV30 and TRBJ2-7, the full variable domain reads SQTIHQWPATLVQPVGSPLSLECTVEGTSNPNLYWYRQAAGRGLQLLFYSVGIGQISSEVPQNLSASRPQDRQFILSSKKLLLSDSGFYLCAWSVGVVSRYEQYFGPGTRLTVT.